This T cell receptor beta chain was sequenced in a study of T cells after yellow fever vaccination. Conversion of TCR transcripts into cDNA relied on 5'RACE template switching, which added a universal primer site and UMIs. TCRdb recomputed calls from the 5' RACE reads with MiXCR, one row per CDR3 protein. The sample shows about 340,000 distinct CDR3 sequences, around an eighth of them seen only once. Trimming cost V 3 bases and J 4 bases; bases outside gene matches: 3. This CDR3 comprises 14 residues. Germline CDR1 SEHNR, CDR2 FQNEAQ (reference sequence). Study outcomes and limitations: Of the clonotypes, a small share occurred in both CD4 and CD8 compartments. Researchers cautioned that FACS-sorted repertoires could harbor abundant clonotypes contaminating from the bulk population. Detected again after the booster were most primary-vaccination clones, at about 96% CD4 and nearly 90% CD8.

With regard to this clonotype: The antigen is undetermined.

The sequencing here drew on CD4+ T cells sorted from PBMCs, taken 15 days after the yellow fever booster vaccination. The receptor's source is a man between 18 and 35 years old who received the YFV17D yellow fever vaccine. This chain connects TRBV7-9 to TRBJ1-1; 9 nucleotides match TRBD1. The CDR3 spells CASSFGQGSTEAFF. The CDR3 DNA reads as TGTGCCAGCAGCTTTGGACAGGGGAGCACTGAAGCTTTCTTT.